One sample yielded the 26 T cell receptor beta chains listed below, sequenced in a study of T cells after yellow fever vaccination. TCRdb passed the 5' RACE reads through MiXCR, listing each CDR3 protein once. This sample carries about 29,000 distinct CDR3 sequences, less than 5.5% of them seen once, and the ten largest clones take roughly two fifths. The sequences come from CD8+ T cells sorted from PBMCs, collected 10 days after the yellow fever booster vaccination. The receptors here all came from a man aged 25-45 years who received the YFV17D yellow fever vaccine.

This clonotype was counted ten times or more. The gene calls are TRBV28 and TRBJ2-4; a possible D gene is TRBD2 (5 bases). This CDR3 spans 15 amino acids. V lost 6 bases to trimming and J lost 1 base, with 13 bases between them. Germline CDR1 and CDR2: MDHEN and SYDVKM. In DNA, the CDR3 is TGTGCCAGCAGGATCGGGCTAGCTGCCAAAAACATTCAGTACTTC. Amino acid sequence: CASRIGLAAKNIQYF.

Ten or more counts support this clonotype. This chain uses TRBV4-3 with TRBJ2-1; unclear D gene. V was pared by 0 bases and J by 0 bases, with 12 bases between. This CDR3 comprises 17 residues. Germline lookup yields CDR1 LGHNA and CDR2 YSLEER. The CDR3 is CASSQDWSPSSYNEQFF. The CDR3 DNA follows: TGCGCCAGCAGCCAAGATTGGTCTCCTAGCTCCTACAATGAGCAGTTCTTC.

This clonotype showed up many times. The chain has TRBV24-1 and TRBJ2-3; possible D gene TRBD2, 6 bases. Per the germline V gene, CDR1 is KGHDR and CDR2 is SFDVKD. The germline V and J ends were trimmed by 1 base and 3 bases, with 10 bases remaining between them. The CDR3 has 15 residues. The CDR3, as DNA: TGTGCCACCAGTGATTTTGGCCGGGGGACAGATACGCAGTATTTT. Translating it yields CATSDFGRGTDTQYF.

This clonotype has at least ten counts. The CDR3 here is CASSVAGTGTYEQYF. CDR3 DNA: TGTGCCAGCAGCGTAGCGGGGACAGGAACCTACGAGCAGTACTTC. This chain links TRBV9 with TRBJ2-7, with 8 bases matching TRBD1. J gave up 2 bases and V 0 bases, and 4 bases lay outside the gene matches. CDR1 is SGDLS, CDR2 YYNGEE, per germline. The CDR3 runs to 15 residues.

This clonotype was seen repeatedly, ten times or more. The chain is built from TRBV7-9 and TRBJ2-7; the D gene is possibly TRBD2 (6 bases). Germline assignment: CDR1 SEHNR and CDR2 FQNEAQ (reference sequence). The CDR3 consists of 12 residues. With 4 bases removed from V and 4 bases from J, the gap between germline ends came to 8 bases. In DNA, the CDR3 is TGTGCCAGCAGCTCGGGAGAATACGAGCAGTACTTC. Translated: CASSSGEYEQYF.

This clonotype has ten or more counts. DNA for the CDR3: TGCAGTCCTCCGGAACAGAACTATGGCTACACCTTC. Encoded protein: CSPPEQNYGYTF. The chain recombines TRBV20-1 with TRBJ1-2, with D uncertain. CDR1 is DFQATT and CDR2 is SNEGSKA in the germline V gene (reference sequence). Deletions cut 8 bases from V and 2 bases from J, with 12 bases between. The CDR3 contains 12 residues.

At least ten counts were recorded for this clonotype. The CDR3 bases are TGTGCCAGCAGCCCGAGCACCGGGGAGCTGTTTTTT. Amino acid sequence: CASSPSTGELFF. The chain couples TRBV7-8 to TRBJ2-2; D is ambiguous. Germline CDR1 and CDR2: SGHVS and FQNEAQ. This CDR3 spans 12 amino acids. Deletions cut 5 bases from V and 4 bases from J, with 5 bases between. The full variable domain, rest sourced from reference TRBV7-8 and TRBJ2-2, is GAGVSQSPRYKVAKRGQDVALRCDPISGHVSLFWYQQALGQGPEFLTYFQNEAQLDKSGLPSDRFFAERPEGSVSTLKIQRTQQEDSAVYLCASSPSTGELFFGEGSRLTVL.

This clonotype was observed many times. The rearrangement links TRBV25-1 to TRBJ1-2; D remains ambiguous. CDR1 and CDR2 from the germline V gene are MGHDK and SYGVNS. The V gene lost 4 bases and the J gene lost 1 base, with 16 bases spanning the gap. CDR3 length: 16 residues. CDR3 bases: TGTGCCAGCAGTGGCTCCGTGGTGGGCCATAACTATGGCTACACCTTC. Protein sequence: CASSGSVVGHNYGYTF.

This clonotype was counted many times. The chain has TRBV20-1 and TRBJ2-3; D gene uncertain. In germline, CDR1 is DFQATT, CDR2 SNEGSKA (reference sequence). The CDR3 covers 13 residues. Trimming removed 6 bases from V and 2 bases from J, with 12 bases in between. As DNA, the CDR3 is TGCAGTGCCTCGGTAGGGATCACAGATACGCAGTATTTT. Translating gives CSASVGITDTQYF.

In its sample, this clonotype was seen many times. The chain uses TRBV5-4 and TRBJ2-6, with TRBD1 identical over 9 bases. The CDR3 length is 16 residues. The ends lost 5 bases at V and 3 bases at J; junction bases unmatched: 6. Germline values: CDR1 SGHNT, CDR2 YYREEE (reference sequence). CDR3 DNA sequence: TGTGCCAGCAGGGCCGGGACAGGGTTTGGGGCCAACGTCCTGACTTTC. This translates into CASRAGTGFGANVLTF.

V usage is TRBV20-1 and J usage is TRBJ2-5; maybe TRBD2 (5 bases). CDR1 and CDR2 (germline): DFQATT, SNEGSKA (reference sequence). CDR3 length: 15 amino acids. Trimming removed 3 bases from V and 5 bases from J, with 19 bases in between. Here the CDR3 DNA reads TGCAGTGCTAGTCAACGGGAAACCCAGGAGGAGACCCAGTACTTC. This encodes CSASQRETQEETQYF.

This clonotype was seen repeatedly, ten times or more. The chain combines TRBV14 with TRBJ2-5; D is unclear. Germline CDR1 reads SGHDN; CDR2 reads FVKESK. CDR3 length: 14 residues. V lost 4 bases to trimming and J lost 2 bases, with 11 bases between them. This CDR3 reads CASSPAGQQETQYF. In DNA form, the CDR3 reads TGTGCCAGCAGCCCCGCCGGGCAACAAGAGACCCAGTACTTC.

This clonotype has ten or more counts. This CDR3 reads CASSGHRANYGYTF. CDR3 coding DNA: TGTGCCAGCAGCGGTCACAGGGCTAACTATGGCTACACCTTC. This chain uses TRBV9 with TRBJ1-2, with D perhaps TRBD1 (6 bases). V was shortened by 3 bases and J by 0 bases, with 9 bases between the two germline ends. Per the germline V gene, CDR1 is SGDLS and CDR2 is YYNGEE. CDR3 length equals 14 residues. Full variable domain (outside the CDR3, taken from reference TRBV9 and TRBJ1-2): DSGVTQTPKHLITATGQRVTLRCSPRSGDLSVYWYQQSLDQGLQFLIQYYNGEERAKGNILERFSAQQFPDLHSELNLSSLELGDSALYFCASSGHRANYGYTFGSGTRLTVV.

This clonotype was seen only a few times. This chain links TRBV5-4 with TRBJ1-4, with 8 bases that match TRBD1. CDR1 is SGHNT and CDR2 is YYREEE in the germline V gene (reference sequence). The V and J ends lost 2 bases and 0 bases, in that order; junction bases with no gene match: 6. The CDR3 is 17 residues long. The CDR3 DNA follows: TGTGCCAGCAGCTTAAAGACAGGGGTAACAACTAATGAAAAACTGTTTTTT. Translating gives CASSLKTGVTTNEKLFF.

This clonotype was seen ten or more times. V gene TRBV5-1 combines with J gene TRBJ2-1; 7 nucleotides line up with TRBD1. Germline CDR1 and CDR2: SGHRS and YFSETQ. The CDR3 is 13 residues long. The ends lost 9 bases at V and 9 bases at J; junction bases unmatched: 12. The CDR3 protein is CATAIPGQLEQFF. The CDR3 bases are TGCGCCACCGCTATTCCGGGACAGCTTGAGCAGTTCTTC.

This clonotype was observed many times. This chain connects TRBV28 to TRBJ2-7; D gene unclear. The CDR3 consists of 14 residues. CDR1 is MDHEN and CDR2 is SYDVKM in the germline V gene. V lost 1 base and J lost 3, with 10 bases in between. CDR3 sequence: CASSLLTEDYEQYF. CDR3 coding DNA: TGTGCCAGCAGTTTATTAACAGAAGACTACGAGCAGTACTTC.

This clonotype was seen at least ten times. The J gene is TRBJ2-7, the V gene TRBV6-1, with D tentatively TRBD2 (6 bases). CDR3 length: 14 residues. Germline CDR1 and CDR2: MNHNS and SASEGT. The V and J ends lost 6 bases and 1 base respectively, with 13 bases between them. The CDR3 reads CASSLLADSYEQYF. The CDR3 region has the DNA TGTGCCAGCAGCCTTTTAGCGGATTCCTACGAGCAGTACTTC.

This clonotype was counted many times. The chain carries TRBV29-1 and TRBJ2-2; no definite D call. There are 11 residues in the CDR3. Germline lookup yields CDR1 SQVTM and CDR2 ANQGSEA. V shed 4 bases and J shed 6 bases, with 6 bases lying between them. The CDR3 loop reads CSVVWAGELFF. In DNA form, the CDR3 reads TGCAGCGTTGTGTGGGCCGGGGAGCTGTTTTTT.

V usage is TRBV13 and J usage is TRBJ2-1; possible D gene TRBD2, 6 bases. CDR3 length: 16 amino acids. Deletions cut 5 bases from V and 0 bases from J, with 14 bases between. Per germline, CDR1 PRHDT and CDR2 FYEKMQ (reference sequence). CDR3 loop: CASSPPGGPSYNEQFF. The CDR3 region has the DNA TGTGCCAGCAGCCCCCCCGGAGGGCCCTCCTACAATGAGCAGTTCTTC.

Many counts were recorded for this clonotype. The chain recombines TRBV9 with TRBJ1-5; D unclear. The V gene lost 5 bases and the J gene lost 2 bases, with 11 bases spanning the gap. Germline loops: CDR1 SGDLS, CDR2 YYNGEE. The CDR3 consists of 14 residues. CDR3 residues: CASSSAGGNQPQHF. The DNA of the CDR3 is TGTGCCAGCAGTTCCGCCGGGGGCAATCAGCCCCAGCATTTT.

In its sample, this clonotype was seen many times. The rearrangement links TRBV5-1 to TRBJ2-2; D is perhaps TRBD2 (5 bases). The CDR3 consists of 11 residues. Looked up from germline, CDR1 is SGHRS and CDR2 is YFSETQ. This CDR3 is CAGSDTGELFF. The CDR3 region has the DNA TGCGCTGGGAGCGACACCGGGGAGCTGTTTTTT.

This clonotype was recorded at least ten times. This chain links TRBV5-1 with TRBJ1-5; no clear D. The CDR3 length is 17 residues. CDR1 is SGHRS and CDR2 is YFSETQ in the germline V gene. V dropped 4 bases and J dropped 0 bases, with 17 bases sitting between them. CDR3 DNA sequence: TGCGCCAGCAGCGGGCAGTCGTCATTTAATAGCAATCAGCCCCAGCATTTT. This encodes CASSGQSSFNSNQPQHF.

This clonotype was counted ten times or more. The rearrangement joins TRBV23-1 to TRBJ2-5; D is unclear. TRBV23-1 is treated as an ORF (open reading frame) with a function not yet certain. The V and J ends lost 3 bases and 4 bases respectively, with 9 bases between them. The CDR3 contains 13 residues. CDR3 DNA: TGCGCCAGCAGTCAGGGTACGGCAGAGACCCAGTACTTC. Residues: CASSQGTAETQYF.

The table lists this clonotype with many counts. V gene TRBV3-1 combines with J gene TRBJ2-1, with D perhaps matching TRBD1 (5 bases). The length of the CDR3 is 14 residues. From germline, CDR1 is LGHDT and CDR2 YNNKEL (reference sequence). The V end was cut by 2 bases, the J end by 5 bases, with 10 bases between. The DNA of the CDR3 is TGTGCCAGCAGCCAACCGCCAGGGAACAATGAGCAGTTCTTC. Translating gives CASSQPPGNNEQFF.

This clonotype was recorded at least ten times. J is TRBJ2-7 and V is TRBV4-1, with D hard to call. Germline V gene lookup returns CDR1 MGHRA and CDR2 YSYEKL. This CDR3 region has 15 residues. V was trimmed by 0 bases and J by 2 bases, leaving 11 bases between them. The CDR3 sequence is CASSQEAQATYEQYF. CDR3 nucleotide sequence: TGCGCCAGCAGCCAAGAGGCCCAGGCTACCTACGAGCAGTACTTC.

This clonotype has ten or more counts. The chain combines TRBV20-1 with TRBJ1-1; D may be TRBD1 (6 bases). V lost 2 bases, J lost 4 bases, and 11 bases lay in between. Germline lookup yields CDR1 DFQATT and CDR2 SNEGSKA (reference sequence). CDR3 length: 13 amino acids. The CDR3 region is CSARSGGGTEAFF. In nucleotides, the CDR3 is TGCAGTGCTAGATCTGGGGGCGGCACTGAAGCTTTCTTT.